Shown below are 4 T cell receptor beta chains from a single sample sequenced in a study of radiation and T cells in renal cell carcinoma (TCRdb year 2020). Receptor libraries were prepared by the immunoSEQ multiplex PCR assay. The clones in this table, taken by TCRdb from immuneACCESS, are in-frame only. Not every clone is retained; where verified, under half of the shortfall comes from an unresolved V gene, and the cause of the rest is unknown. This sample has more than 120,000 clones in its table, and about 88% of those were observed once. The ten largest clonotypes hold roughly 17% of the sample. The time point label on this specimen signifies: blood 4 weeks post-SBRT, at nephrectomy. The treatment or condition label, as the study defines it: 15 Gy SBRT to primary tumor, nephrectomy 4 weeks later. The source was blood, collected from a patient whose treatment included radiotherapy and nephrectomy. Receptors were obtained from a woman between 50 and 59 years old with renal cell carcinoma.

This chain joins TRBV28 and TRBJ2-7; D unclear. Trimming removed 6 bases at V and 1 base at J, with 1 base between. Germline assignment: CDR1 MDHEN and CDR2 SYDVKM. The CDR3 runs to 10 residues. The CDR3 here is CASRSYEQYF. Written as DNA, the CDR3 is TGTGCCAGCAGGTCCTACGAGCAGTACTTC.

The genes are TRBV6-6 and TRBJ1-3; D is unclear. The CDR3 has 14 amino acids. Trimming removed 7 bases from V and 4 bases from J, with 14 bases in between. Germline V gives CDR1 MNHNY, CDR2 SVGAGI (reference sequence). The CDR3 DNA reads TGTGCCAGCACCCTCCCGGCAGCCGGAAACACCATATATTTT. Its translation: CASTLPAAGNTIYF.

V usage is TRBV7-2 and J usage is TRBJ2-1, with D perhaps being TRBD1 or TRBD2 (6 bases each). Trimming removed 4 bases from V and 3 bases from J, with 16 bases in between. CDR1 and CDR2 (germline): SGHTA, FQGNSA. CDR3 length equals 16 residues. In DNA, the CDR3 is TGTGCCAGCAGCTCCGCCCGGGGGCCAGGCTACAATGAGCAGTTCTTC. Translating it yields CASSSARGPGYNEQFF.

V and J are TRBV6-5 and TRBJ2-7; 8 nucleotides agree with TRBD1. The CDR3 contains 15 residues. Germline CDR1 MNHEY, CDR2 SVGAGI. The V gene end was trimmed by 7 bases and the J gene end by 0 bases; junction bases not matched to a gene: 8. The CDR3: CASTGQGVGSYEQYF. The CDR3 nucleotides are TGTGCCAGCACAGGACAGGGAGTCGGCTCCTACGAGCAGTACTTC.